This TCR beta chain was found in a study of CD4+ T cells in melanoma (dated by TCRdb to between 2021 and 2024). Regarding the complete study: Neoantigen-specific CD4+ T cells in human melanoma were what the study investigated.

Libraries were prepared through the immunoSEQ multiplex PCR assay. This immuneACCESS table, as held by TCRdb, lists in-frame sequences with V and J called but not all clones. Of the missing ones, under half trace to an unresolved V gene in checked studies; the others have no known cause. The sample table holds about 140,000 clones, of which about 93% were seen once. More than 1.5% of the sample rests with the top ten. Donors were patients with melanoma. Reading the germline V gene gives CDR1 SGHDN and CDR2 FVKESK. Deletion took 1 base off V and 5 bases off J, with a span of 14 bases between the germline ends. Its CDR3 holds 15 amino acids, cysteine through phenylalanine. The only DNA kept is the CDR3, 45 bases in frame from the first base. Only one count was recorded for this clone. Its antigen remains unidentified. Base qualities were left out, and no much larger clone turns up one base away. The paper's findings and limits, for the study overall: Neoantigen-specific CD4+ T cells were reported to be correlated with the function of CD8+ T cells, macrophages and B cells. Diverse differentiation states were reported to be shown by neoantigen-specific CD4+ T cells in melanoma.

The receptor's source is a human donor with melanoma. The rearrangement joined TRBV14 to TRBJ1-2, with TRBD1 tentatively as D gene (6 bases match). Here the CDR3 is given as CASSQVKDRLYGYTF. The base sequence is TGTGCCAGCAGCCAAGTAAAGGACAGACTATATGGCTACACCTTC.